This TCR beta chain was found in a study of cytomegalovirus exposure and HLA in healthy donors. This clone has a single count. The V gene's germline CDR1 is SGHAT and CDR2 FQNNGV. V shed 5 bases, J shed 3 bases, and the junction held 7 bases outside the gene matches. CDR3 length: 15 residues. The PCR had 60 Vbeta and 13 Jbeta primers. Only in-frame clones appear in the TCRdb table, and some are missing; sequencing was by immunoSEQ multiplex PCR. The sample holds about 160,000 clones; approximately 80% are singletons and the top ten take 7.5% to 9%. Sequenced input: PBMCs. The rearrangement uses TRBV11-2 and TRBJ2-7, with 10 bases fitting TRBD1. This sequence was found in a male donor in good health and CMV-seropositive. The CDR3 region is CASSRGGQGLYEQYF. The CDR3 DNA follows: TGTGCCAGCAGCCGGGGGGGACAGGGGCTCTACGAGCAGTACTTC.